The 26 T cell receptor beta chains reported below all come from one sample, sequenced in a study of blood T cell repertoires in COVID-19. The data were produced by immunoSEQ multiplex PCR, yet TCRdb's version contains in-frame clones alone and is incomplete. The sample has approximately 71,000 clones, just over 90% seen once. The sequencing sample was made of peripheral blood. The source is a woman aged 18-29 years with acute or convalescent COVID-19.

The rearrangement links TRBV4-1 to TRBJ1-1; 10 bases are a match to TRBD1. J lost 12 bases, V lost 1 base, and 11 bases had no gene match. Germline V gene lookup returns CDR1 MGHRA and CDR2 YSYEKL. The CDR3 contains 15 residues. CDR3 amino acids: CASSQAGTGDSETFF. The CDR3 nucleotides read TGCGCCAGCAGCCAAGCCGGGACAGGGGACTCCGAGACTTTCTTT.

The V call is TRBV5-1, the J call TRBJ2-3, with TRBD1 as a possible D gene (5 bases). The V end lost 3 bases, the J end lost 6 bases, and 11 bases lay between the germline ends. This CDR3 contains 13 residues. Germline CDR1 reads SGHRS; CDR2 reads YFSETQ. CDR3 nucleotide sequence: TGCGCCAGCAGCTCGACCAGGGCGGATACGCAGTATTTT. Its protein is CASSSTRADTQYF.

This chain joins TRBV28 and TRBJ2-3, with TRBD2 matching over 11 bases. From germline, CDR1 is MDHEN and CDR2 SYDVKM. J lost 8 bases, V lost 2 bases, and 6 bases had no gene match. The CDR3 length is 15 residues. The CDR3 DNA reads as TGTGCCAGCAGTTTACTAGCGGGGGGTTTGGGTACGCAGTATTTT. Protein product: CASSLLAGGLGTQYF.

V is TRBV6-5 and J is TRBJ2-1, with TRBD2 matching 13 bases. V shed 6 bases and J 8 bases; nucleotides not matched to a gene: 7. The germline CDR1 and CDR2 sequences are MNHEY and SVGAGI. CDR3 length: 15 amino acids. The DNA for the CDR3 is TGTGCCAGCAGCTCGGGACTAGCGGGGAGGGATGAGCAGTTCTTC. It yields the protein CASSSGLAGRDEQFF.

This chain connects TRBV7-8 to TRBJ1-1; D is undetermined. This CDR3 is 13 amino acids long. Germline values: CDR1 SGHVS, CDR2 FQNEAQ. Trimming left V 3 bases short and J 3 bases short, with 8 bases between. CDR3 in DNA: TGTGCCAGCAGCTTCAGTTCCGACACTGAAGCTTTCTTT. Translating it yields CASSFSSDTEAFF.

V is TRBV6-6 and J is TRBJ2-7, with TRBD1 identical over 8 bases. The length of the CDR3 is 16 residues. J lost 7 bases, V lost 2 bases, and 13 bases had no gene match. Germline CDR1 is MNHNY and CDR2 is SVGAGI (reference sequence). The chain's CDR3 is CASSYPSGQGAREQYF. In DNA, the CDR3 is TGTGCCAGCAGTTACCCATCCGGGCAGGGGGCGAGGGAGCAGTACTTC.

The chain uses TRBV30 and TRBJ1-1; no clear D gene. CDR3 length equals 13 residues. The germline V gene encodes CDR1 GTSNPN and CDR2 SVGIG (reference sequence). Trimming removed 0 bases from V and 7 bases from J, with 12 bases in between. CDR3 sequence: CAWSVRSLSEAFF. The DNA of the CDR3 is TGTGCCTGGAGTGTACGGAGCCTCAGTGAAGCTTTCTTT.

CDR3 residues: CAWSPRTSGGSYEQYF. The DNA for the CDR3 is TGTGCCTGGAGTCCTAGGACTAGCGGGGGCTCCTACGAGCAGTACTTC. This chain links TRBV30 with TRBJ2-7; 13 bases map to TRBD2. V shed 2 bases and J 0 bases; nucleotides not matched to a gene: 4. CDR1 GTSNPN and CDR2 SVGIG come from the germline V gene (reference sequence). The CDR3 totals 16 residues. Drawing the rest from reference TRBV30 and TRBJ2-7, the complete variable domain is SQTIHQWPATLVQPVGSPLSLECTVEGTSNPNLYWYRQAAGRGLQLLFYSVGIGQISSEVPQNLSASRPQDRQFILSSKKLLLSDSGFYLCAWSPRTSGGSYEQYFGPGTRLTVT.

The chain joins TRBV19 to TRBJ1-5; no definite D call. V lost 3 bases, J lost 2 bases, and 5 bases lay in between. The V gene's germline CDR1 is LNHDA and CDR2 SQIVND (reference sequence). This CDR3 has 13 amino acids. CDR3 region: CASSIGGNQPQHF. The CDR3 nucleotides are TGTGCCAGTAGTATTGGAGGCAATCAGCCCCAGCATTTT. Based on the CDR3 plus reference TRBV19 and TRBJ1-5, the full variable domain is DGGITQSPKYLFRKEGQNVTLSCEQNLNHDAMYWYRQDPGQGLRLIYYSQIVNDFQKGDIAEGYSVSREKKESFPLTVTSAQKNPTAFYLCASSIGGNQPQHFGDGTRLSIL.

The chain is built from TRBV7-9 and TRBJ2-3, with D maybe TRBD2 (5 bases). Germline-derived CDR1 and CDR2 are SEHNR and FQNEAQ (reference sequence). This CDR3 is 15 amino acids long. The V end lost 2 bases, the J end lost 2 bases, and 11 bases lay between the germline ends. The CDR3 reads CASSLRRQNTDTQYF. Written as DNA, the CDR3 is TGTGCCAGCAGCTTAAGGAGGCAAAACACAGATACGCAGTATTTT.

The CDR3 reads CASSPDRYYNSPLHF. Here the CDR3 DNA reads TGTGCCAGCAGCCCGGACAGATACTATAATTCACCCCTCCACTTT. V is TRBV28 and J is TRBJ1-6; D might be TRBD1 (6 bases). Germline CDR1 MDHEN, CDR2 SYDVKM. This CDR3 is built from 15 residues. The ends were cut back, 6 bases at V and 3 bases at J, with 12 bases in the middle.

V and J are TRBV2 and TRBJ1-2, with 8 bases that match TRBD1. The J segment lost 8 bases and the V segment lost 6 bases, leaving 17 bases of the junction unmatched. Germline loops: CDR1 SNHLY, CDR2 FYNNEI. CDR3 size: 16 residues. The CDR3 sequence is CASSPRTGQPSAGYTF. In DNA form, the CDR3 reads TGTGCCAGCAGCCCGCGGACAGGGCAACCCAGTGCGGGCTACACCTTC.

V is TRBV7-2 and J is TRBJ2-6; the match to TRBD1 covers 10 bases. Unmatched junction bases numbered 3, after V lost 5 bases and J lost 2 bases. Germline CDR1 is SGHTA and CDR2 is FQGNSA. The CDR3 is 16 amino acids. DNA of the CDR3: TGTGCCAGCAGCCAGACAGGGGGCGCTGGGGCCAACGTCCTGACTTTC. This gives the protein CASSQTGGAGANVLTF.

The V call is TRBV6-2 or TRBV6-3, the J call TRBJ2-7; no firm D call. CDR1 MNHEY and CDR2 SVGEGT come from the germline V gene. V dropped 6 bases and J dropped 3 bases, with 12 bases sitting between them. The CDR3 runs 13 residues. The CDR3 loop reads CASSRQTGYEQYF. CDR3 in DNA: TGTGCCAGCAGCCGCCAGACGGGCTACGAGCAGTACTTC.

The rearrangement links TRBV6-2 or TRBV6-3 to TRBJ2-2; the match to TRBD2 covers 9 bases. The CDR3 loop spans 20 amino acids. The junction had 21 bases not matched to a gene; V was cut back by 4 bases and J by 6 bases. CDR1 is MNHEY and CDR2 is SVGEGT in the germline V gene. CDR3 in DNA: TGTGCCAGCAGTTTCACCGCCGGGACTAGCAGTGATTCATACGCCGGGGAGCTGTTTTTT. Protein sequence: CASSFTAGTSSDSYAGELFF.

Written as DNA, the CDR3 is TGTGCCAGCAGCTTAGCCGCACAGAACTATGGCTACACCTTC. Amino acids: CASSLAAQNYGYTF. The chain carries TRBV7-2 and TRBJ1-2; D is ambiguous. V lost 0 bases and J lost 2, with 7 bases in between. The germline V gene has CDR1 SGHTA and CDR2 FQGNSA. CDR3 length: 14 amino acids.

The genes are TRBV2 and TRBJ2-2, with TRBD2 as a possible D gene (6 bases). Germline V gene lookup returns CDR1 SNHLY and CDR2 FYNNEI. The CDR3 contains 14 residues. V lost 6 bases to trimming and J lost 7 bases, with 15 bases between them. Here the CDR3 reads CASSVRESIGELFF. CDR3 DNA: TGTGCCAGCAGCGTCCGGGAGTCAATCGGGGAGCTGTTTTTT. The full variable domain, rest sourced from reference TRBV2 and TRBJ2-2, is EPEVTQTPSHQVTQMGQEVILRCVPISNHLYFYWYRQILGQKVEFLVSFYNNEISEKSEIFDDQFSVERPDGSNFTLKIRSTKLEDSAMYFCASSVRESIGELFFGEGSRLTVL.

The chain combines TRBV29-1 with TRBJ1-1; TRBD1 matches at 9 bases. Germline V gene lookup returns CDR1 SQVTM and CDR2 ANQGSEA. This CDR3 is built from 16 residues. V trimming: 6 bases; J trimming: 3 bases; junction bases outside the gene matches: 14. As DNA, the CDR3 is TGCAGCGTCCGACAGGGGGGAAGAGGACAGGACACTGAAGCTTTCTTT. This encodes CSVRQGGRGQDTEAFF.

This clone appeared once. The V call is TRBV18, the J call TRBJ1-1; D uncertain. Germline values: CDR1 KGHSH, CDR2 LQKENI. The germline V and J ends were trimmed by 2 bases and 7 bases, with 14 bases remaining between them. This CDR3 comprises 14 residues. The CDR3 nucleotides are TGTGCCAGCTCACCAGGAGGCCAGACCCGTGAAGCTTTCTTT. It yields the protein CASSPGGQTREAFF. The full variable domain, rest sourced from reference TRBV18 and TRBJ1-1, is NAGVMQNPRHLVRRRGQEARLRCSPMKGHSHVYWYRQLPEEGLKFMVYLQKENIIDESGMPKERFSAEFPKEGPSILRIQQVVRGDSAAYFCASSPGGQTREAFFGQGTRLTVV.

The chain uses TRBV28 and TRBJ1-1; D might be TRBD1 (6 bases). Between the trimmed V and J ends, which lost 7 bases and 1 base, there was a span of 10 bases. CDR1 is MDHEN, CDR2 SYDVKM, per germline. The CDR3 consists of 13 residues. CDR3 nucleotides: TGTGCCAGCACCCTGACAGGGAACACTGAAGCTTTCTTT. Translation gives CASTLTGNTEAFF.

This clone has a single count. The chain joins TRBV30 to TRBJ2-3; TRBD2 agrees at 8 bases. Germline assignment: CDR1 GTSNPN and CDR2 SVGIG (reference sequence). With V trimmed by 3 bases and J by 1 base, 6 bases remained unmatched. There are 15 residues in the CDR3. The DNA of the CDR3 is TGTGCCTGGAGGAGAACTAGCGGACGCACAGATACGCAGTATTTT. Translating it yields CAWRRTSGRTDTQYF.

The sample holds a few counts of this clone. The CDR3 protein is CASSKSDRVKDYGYTF. Here the CDR3 DNA reads TGTGCCAGCAGCAAGTCCGACAGGGTAAAGGACTATGGCTACACCTTC. This chain uses TRBV21-1 with TRBJ1-2; the table's D call, TRBD1, has no DNA check behind it. TRBV21-1 is a known pseudogene. This CDR3 spans 16 amino acids.

The chain carries TRBV28 and TRBJ2-7; the match to TRBD1 covers 7 bases. Germline-derived CDR1 and CDR2 are MDHEN and SYDVKM. CDR3 length equals 14 residues. The junction had 9 bases not matched to a gene; V was cut back by 8 bases and J by 2 bases. The DNA of the CDR3 is TGTGCCAGCCGCCTGGACAGGAGGACCTACGAGCAGTACTTC. It specifies CASRLDRRTYEQYF.

V and J are TRBV27 and TRBJ2-7, with TRBD2 identical over 9 bases. This CDR3 spans 14 amino acids. Germline CDR1 MNHEY, CDR2 SMNVEV (reference sequence). V was pared by 0 bases and J by 12 bases, with 9 bases of the junction left unmatched. For the CDR3, the DNA is TGTGCCAGCAGTTTATCGTTAGCGGGAGAAGTCGGGTACTTC. Translating it yields CASSLSLAGEVGYF.

The V call is TRBV6-1, the J call TRBJ2-7; D is possibly TRBD2 (6 bases). CDR1 is MNHNS, CDR2 SASEGT, per germline. The CDR3 is made up of 12 amino acids. V shed 0 bases and J shed 9 bases, with 9 bases lying between them. The DNA of the CDR3 is TGTGCCAGCAGTGAAGCGGGACTCGGGCAGTACTTC. Protein: CASSEAGLGQYF.

This clone was seen only once. The chain joins TRBV7-9 to TRBJ2-1, with 12 bases lining up with TRBD2. V was pared by 4 bases and J by 10 bases, with 8 bases of the junction left unmatched. CDR1 and CDR2 from the germline V gene are SEHNR and FQNEAQ (reference sequence). The CDR3 sequence is 15 residues long. CDR3 DNA: TGTGCCAGCAGCTCGACTAGCGGGAGTTCGGAGGAGCAGTTCTTC. It codes for CASSSTSGSSEEQFF.